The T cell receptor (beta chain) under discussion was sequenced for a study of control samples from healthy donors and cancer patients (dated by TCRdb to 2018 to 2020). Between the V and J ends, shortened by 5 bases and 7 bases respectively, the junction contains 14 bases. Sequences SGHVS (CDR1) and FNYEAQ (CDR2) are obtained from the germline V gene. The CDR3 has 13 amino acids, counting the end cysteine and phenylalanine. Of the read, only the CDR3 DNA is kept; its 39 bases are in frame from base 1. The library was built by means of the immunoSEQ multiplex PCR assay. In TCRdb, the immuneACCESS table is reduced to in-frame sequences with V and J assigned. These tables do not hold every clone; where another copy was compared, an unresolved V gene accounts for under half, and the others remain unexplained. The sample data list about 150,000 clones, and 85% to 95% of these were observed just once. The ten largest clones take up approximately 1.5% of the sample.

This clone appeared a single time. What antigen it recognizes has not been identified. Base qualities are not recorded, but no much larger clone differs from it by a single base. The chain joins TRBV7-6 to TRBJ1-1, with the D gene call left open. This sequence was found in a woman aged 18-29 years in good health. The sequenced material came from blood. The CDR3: CASSNPAEGEAFF. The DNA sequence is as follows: TGTGCCAGCAGCAACCCGGCGGAGGGTGAAGCTTTCTTT.